Below are 9 T cell receptor beta chains sequenced from a single sample in a study of blood T cell repertoires in COVID-19. Here immunoSEQ multiplex PCR was the method, and the copy in TCRdb shows in-frame clones only, minus some. The profile shows approximately 390,000 clones, around 90% of them singletons. What was sequenced was peripheral blood. These receptors were obtained from a man between 18 and 35 years old with active or convalescent COVID-19.

The chain combines TRBV7-2 with TRBJ1-2, with 7 bases aligning to TRBD1. Germline V CDR1 and CDR2: SGHTA, FQGNSA. V was clipped by 5 bases and J by 0 bases; unmatched bases: 6. The CDR3 has 15 residues. CDR3 sequence (DNA): TGTGCCAGCAGCCGGCGACAGGGAGCTAACTATGGCTACACCTTC. Its translation is CASSRRQGANYGYTF.

This sequence joins TRBV12-3 or TRBV12-4 and TRBJ2-7; D remains ambiguous. Deletions cut 3 bases from V and 4 bases from J, with 10 bases between. The CDR3 covers 13 residues. The CDR3 spells CASSLAPQYEQYF. CDR3 nucleotides: TGTGCCAGCAGTTTGGCCCCACAATACGAGCAGTACTTC.

The rearrangement links TRBV11-2 to TRBJ2-7, with 7 bases lining up with TRBD2. Germline assignment: CDR1 SGHAT and CDR2 FQNNGV. Trimming took 1 base from V and 2 from J; bases not matched to a gene: 2. CDR3 length equals 14 residues. Here the CDR3 reads CASSLGLAPYEQYF. As DNA, the CDR3 is TGTGCCAGCAGCTTAGGACTAGCCCCCTACGAGCAGTACTTC.

The chain couples TRBV27 to TRBJ2-3; D perhaps matches TRBD1 (6 bases). The CDR3 is 12 amino acids. Germline values: CDR1 MNHEY, CDR2 SMNVEV (reference sequence). V was clipped by 5 bases and J by 10 bases, with 13 bases between them. The CDR3 spells CASSLNRAPQYF. CDR3 DNA sequence: TGTGCCAGCAGTCTGAACAGGGCCCCGCAGTATTTT.

The genes are TRBV10-2 and TRBJ2-1; 9 nucleotides line up with TRBD2. Germline-derived CDR1 and CDR2 are WSHSY and SAAADI. The CDR3 covers 15 residues. V lost 5 bases, J lost 4 bases, and 6 bases stayed unmatched. CDR3 region: CASSLTSGIYNEQFF. The CDR3 DNA reads as TGCGCCAGCAGTTTGACTAGCGGTATATACAATGAGCAGTTCTTC.

This chain connects TRBV18 to TRBJ2-1; 8 nucleotides agree with TRBD1. This CDR3 has 16 amino acids. With V trimmed by 4 bases and J by 0 bases, 5 bases remained unmatched. CDR1 and CDR2 from the germline V gene are KGHSH and LQKENI. The CDR3: CASSRLGQGSYNEQFF. The DNA for the CDR3 is TGTGCCAGCTCACGACTAGGACAGGGCTCCTACAATGAGCAGTTCTTC.

The chain carries TRBV11-2 and TRBJ1-2; D not certain. The V end lost 3 bases, the J end lost 7 bases, and 12 bases lay between the germline ends. There are 13 residues in the CDR3. Germline assignment: CDR1 SGHAT and CDR2 FQNNGV. The CDR3 spells CASSLRQSGGYTF. The CDR3 coding sequence is TGTGCCAGCAGCTTGAGACAATCAGGTGGCTACACCTTC.

The J gene is TRBJ2-3, the V gene TRBV10-3, with TRBD2 as a possible D gene (5 bases). The CDR3 contains 15 residues. Germline lookup yields CDR1 ENHRY and CDR2 SYGVKD. Trimming cost V 8 bases and J 2 bases, with 17 bases left between them. CDR3 coding DNA: TGTGCCATCGAAGCTTCCAGCGGTCACACAGATACGCAGTATTTT. Translated: CAIEASSGHTDTQYF.

The chain carries TRBV27 and TRBJ2-7; 9 positions match TRBD2. The V gene end was trimmed by 7 bases and the J gene end by 2 bases; junction bases not matched to a gene: 12. This CDR3 contains 16 residues. Germline V gene sequence: CDR1 MNHEY, CDR2 SMNVEV (reference sequence). Here the CDR3 DNA reads TGTGCCAGCATCCCCACCAGGGCGGGAGGGGCCTACGAGCAGTACTTC. It encodes CASIPTRAGGAYEQYF.